The rows below give T cell receptor beta chains drawn from one sample of a study of human T cells and chemical hapten exposure. TCRdb redid the calling of the RACE reads with MiXCR, one entry per CDR3 protein. The data show around 70,000 distinct CDR3 sequences, approximately 6.5% seen once. The sample comprised whole blood. The receptors shown here come from a female donor in good health. Some clones in this sample may be carry-over from other donors' samples. The conserved cysteine and the conserved F or W are not part of the CDR3 here.

TRBV29-1,TRBJ1-2,SVDPSVGTEAGYT
TRBV10-3,TRBJ2-1,AIMTSYNEQF
TRBV27,TRBJ2-3,ASSSPPDHGDTQY
TRBV6-5,TRBJ2-5,ASSLTGPGETQY
TRBV19,TRBJ1-1,ASTPGDLNTEAF
TRBV5-1,TRBJ2-3,ASSLVGLAGVSTDTQY
TRBV7-8,TRBJ2-4,ASSVGLAGEMVNIQY
TRBV20-1,TRBJ1-1,SARVGAMNTEAF
TRBV11-3,TRBJ2-2,ASSLDEAGKDTGELF
TRBV6-1,TRBJ1-5,ASSDPGREQPQH
TRBV10-3,TRBJ1-2,AISDPRDRATNYGYT
TRBV5-1,TRBJ2-7,ASSPPTGGYEQY
TRBV3-1,TRBJ2-3,ASSYGSGGTQY
TRBV28,TRBJ2-7,ASRDSTVYEQY
TRBV6-1,TRBJ1-1,ASRAQLNTEAF
TRBV20-1,TRBJ2-7,SALGRGEQY
TRBV20-1,TRBJ2-3,SPGLAFSSTDTQY
TRBV7-9,TRBJ1-1,ASSFNRVTEAF
TRBV7-2,TRBJ2-1,ASSLGPTSGIHNEQF
TRBV6-2/TRBV6-3,TRBJ2-5,ASRVWGTSGTETQY
TRBV10-3,TRBJ2-7,AISDEGYEQY
TRBV12-3/TRBV12-4,TRBJ2-5,ASSKTPSLRQY
TRBV20-1,TRBJ2-7,SARDGAGGTYEQY
TRBV12-3/TRBV12-4,TRBJ2-1,ASTFRRGDLNEQF
TRBV20-1,TRBJ2-3,SAARLAGTDTQY
TRBV10-2,TRBJ1-5,ASSEEGANGQPQH
TRBV28,TRBJ2-7,ASSKGRMSSYEQY
TRBV9,TRBJ1-5,ASSVAAGQPQH
TRBV28,TRBJ1-5,ASSSPGLSLQPQN
TRBV5-6,TRBJ1-5,ASSLVGEQPQH
TRBV27,TRBJ2-7,ASSLRLARGYEQY
TRBV5-4,TRBJ2-7,ASSLDGGSSYEQY
TRBV2,TRBJ2-7,ATGSFEQY
TRBV27,TRBJ1-5,ASSLGGGNQPQH
TRBV6-5,TRBJ2-7,ASSYGYSYEQY
TRBV4-1,TRBJ2-7,ASSLTTSYEQY
TRBV5-1,TRBJ2-3,ASSKGREAGGADTQY
TRBV7-9,TRBJ1-2,ASSSPRTGPFYGYT
TRBV6-2/TRBV6-3,TRBJ1-1,ASSYLGQSFIEAF
TRBV28,TRBJ2-7,ASRRWTSGDYEQY
TRBV6-2/TRBV6-3,TRBJ2-3,ASSYTPGGTDTQY
TRBV29-1,TRBJ2-3,SVDDTGRDSHTDTQY
TRBV12-3/TRBV12-4,TRBJ2-7,ASSSEEGAYEQY